This T cell receptor beta chain was recovered during a study of cytomegalovirus exposure and HLA in healthy donors. General study points: Analyses of presence and absence presupposed an approximately uniform sequencing depth across donors. The study reported that TCR beta sequences accurately predicted HLA-A and HLA-B alleles in most subjects.

For this clone: Its antigen remains unidentified.

Germline values: CDR1 MNHNS, CDR2 SASEGT. This CDR3 has 15 residues. Unmatched junction bases numbered 3, after V lost 5 bases and J lost 3 bases. PCR involved 60 Vbeta and 13 Jbeta primers. Per the authors' pipeline: Approximately 86 million unique TCR beta chains, some 11 million shared, were counted in a later analysis. Generated by immunoSEQ multiplex PCR, the TCRdb table keeps only in-frame clones and is missing some. V, J and clone size derive from that table, while D and trimming were established from the DNA sequence. The sample holds 110,000 or so clones; 77% are singletons and the top ten take roughly 5.8%.

The sample was PBMCs. The sequence was obtained from a man between 18 and 35 years old in good health and CMV-seropositive. The chain joins TRBV6-1 to TRBJ2-7, with TRBD2 identical over 14 bases. In nucleotides, the CDR3 is TGTGCCAGCAGTTGGACTAGCGGGGGGAGCTACGAGCAGTACTTC. Its protein is CASSWTSGGSYEQYF.